Shown below are 7 T cell receptor beta chains from a single sample sequenced in a study of blood T cell repertoires in COVID-19. Clones were read by immunoSEQ multiplex PCR, and TCRdb kept only the in-frame ones, dropping some. The sample has about 300,000 clones; around 92% are singletons. The sample was PBMCs or T cells enriched from blood (not recorded which). The source of these receptors is a woman aged 45 to 65 who had been exposed to COVID-19.

V gene TRBV7-9 combines with J gene TRBJ2-2, with a possible D match to TRBD2 (5 bases). The CDR3 sequence is 12 residues long. CDR1 is SEHNR and CDR2 is FQNEAQ in the germline V gene (reference sequence). V dropped 3 bases and J dropped 6 bases, with 5 bases sitting between them. CDR3 sequence (DNA): TGTGCCAGCAGCTTCGGGGCCGGGGAGCTGTTTTTT. It codes for CASSFGAGELFF.

The V call is TRBV13, the J call TRBJ1-1; D is perhaps TRBD1 (5 bases). Germline V CDR1 and CDR2: PRHDT, FYEKMQ (reference sequence). There are 18 residues in the CDR3. V lost 1 base, J lost 1 base, and 19 bases lay in between. In nucleotides, the CDR3 is TGTGCCAGCAGCTTAGTGCGGGACCGGGGAAAGGGGAACACTGAAGCTTTCTTT. Protein sequence: CASSLVRDRGKGNTEAFF.

This chain links TRBV19 with TRBJ1-5; TRBD1 is a possible D gene (5 bases). Between the trimmed V and J ends, which lost 5 bases and 1 base, there was a span of 9 bases. The CDR3 runs to 14 residues. CDR1 and CDR2 from the germline V gene are LNHDA and SQIVND (reference sequence). CDR3 coding DNA: TGTGCCAGTAGTCCCAGACAGAGCAATCAGCCCCAGCATTTT. It specifies CASSPRQSNQPQHF. Together with reference TRBV19 and TRBJ1-5, the CDR3 gives the full variable domain: DGGITQSPKYLFRKEGQNVTLSCEQNLNHDAMYWYRQDPGQGLRLIYYSQIVNDFQKGDIAEGYSVSREKKESFPLTVTSAQKNPTAFYLCASSPRQSNQPQHFGDGTRLSIL.

This sequence joins TRBV11-2 and TRBJ2-5; TRBD2 is a possible D gene (5 bases). V lost 5 bases to trimming and J lost 5 bases, with 15 bases between them. This CDR3 contains 14 residues. CDR1 and CDR2 (germline): SGHAT, FQNNGV. The CDR3 spells CASSPPGVPETQYF. In nucleotides, the CDR3 is TGTGCCAGCAGCCCGCCCGGGGTACCGGAGACCCAGTACTTC.

The V gene is TRBV5-4, the J gene TRBJ2-7, with TRBD2 matching over 9 bases. CDR3 size: 15 residues. CDR1 is SGHNT and CDR2 is YYREEE in the germline V gene (reference sequence). The junction had 10 bases not matched to a gene; V was cut back by 3 bases and J by 6 bases. The CDR3 loop is CASSWPGLAKPEQYF. As DNA, the CDR3 is TGTGCCAGCAGCTGGCCGGGACTAGCTAAACCCGAGCAGTACTTC.

CDR3 DNA sequence: TGTGCCAGCAACAAAGGGGCACCCGGTCAGCCCCAGCATTTT. Its protein product is CASNKGAPGQPQHF. The V gene is TRBV7-4, the J gene TRBJ1-5; the D gene is possibly TRBD1 (5 bases). Germline V gives CDR1 SGHVT, CDR2 SQSDAQ. V was trimmed by 7 bases and J by 6 bases, leaving 16 bases between them. This CDR3 is built from 14 residues.

The chain links TRBV6-5 to TRBJ1-1; 10 bases agree with TRBD1. V lost 6 bases and J lost 4; bases outside the gene matches: 5. CDR1 MNHEY and CDR2 SVGAGI come from the germline V gene. This CDR3 comprises 14 residues. CDR3 sequence (DNA): TGTGCCAGCAGGGGGACAGGGGATTTCACTGAAGCTTTCTTT. Translated, it gives CASRGTGDFTEAFF.